The clone carrying this TCR beta chain was detected only a few times. Per the germline V gene, CDR1 is MGHRA and CDR2 is YSYEKL. J gave up 4 bases and V 4 bases, and 6 bases lay outside the gene matches. The length of the CDR3 is 14 residues. TCRdb re-derived calls from the 5' RACE reads in MiXCR, one entry per CDR3 protein. The table shows 300,000 to 400,000 distinct CDR3 sequences, with about 10% occurring only once. These data come from a study of T cells after yellow fever vaccination. The rearrangement links TRBV4-1 to TRBJ1-2; 7 bases fit TRBD1. The input for sequencing was CD4+ T cells sorted from PBMCs, taken 45 days after the yellow fever booster vaccination. The receptor was isolated from a man in his late teens or twenties who received the YFV17D yellow fever vaccine. The chain's CDR3 is CASSRPGQIYGYTF. The DNA for the CDR3 is TGCGCCAGCAGCCGCCCGGGACAGATCTATGGCTACACCTTC.